This T cell receptor beta chain was captured by sequencing in a study of shared T cell receptors in the human thymus. Libraries were prepared by immunoSEQ multiplex PCR; TCRdb keeps only in-frame clonotypes and omits some of them. The data contain roughly 660,000 clones, 88% of them seen just once; the ten biggest clones take up about 0.01%. Per the germline V gene, CDR1 is MDHEN and CDR2 is SYDVKM. This CDR3 contains 13 residues. V dropped 5 bases and J dropped 3 bases, with 11 bases sitting between them. This sample also belongs to another study, concerning human thymus T cells. This second report adds: Samples came from healthy Finnish infants during open corrective cardiac surgery. Obtained as resections during corrective heart surgery, the thymus tissue was then studied. Biased V and J segment usage appeared in thymus and peripheral blood. Related studies found that unrelated individuals share highly overlapping thymic repertoires.

Sequencing was done on a sample of thymocytes. This chain connects TRBV28 to TRBJ2-7, with D unclear. The sequence was collected from a boy younger than two with a congenital heart defect. The CDR3 coding sequence is TGTGCCAGCAGTCCCTCTATCGGCTACGAGCAGTACTTC. Protein sequence: CASSPSIGYEQYF. Together with reference TRBV28 and TRBJ2-7, the CDR3 gives the full variable domain: DVKVTQSSRYLVKRTGEKVFLECVQDMDHENMFWYRQDPGLGLRLIYFSYDVKMKEKGDIPEGYSVSREKKERFSLILESASTNQTSMYLCASSPSIGYEQYFGPGTRLTVT.